These T cell receptor beta chains were read from a single sample in a study of blood T cell repertoires in COVID-19. The protocol was immunoSEQ multiplex PCR, while the TCRdb copy is restricted to in-frame clones and leaves out a portion. The sample contains over 250,000 clones, 91% of which appear only once. The sequencing sample was made of peripheral blood. These receptors were taken from a person aged 18 to 30 with COVID-19, enrolled during active disease. CDR3s include the opening cysteine and the closing phenylalanine or tryptophan. The D gene is left open where the match is weak. Part of the rows lack a size; the others show once, few, many or a class for expanded clones.

v_call	d_call	clone_size	j_call	cdr3_nt	cdr3_aa
TRBV27	NA	NA	TRBJ2-2	TGTGCCAGCAGTTTATCGGGACAAACCTACACCGGGGAGCTGTTTTTT	CASSLSGQTYTGELFF
TRBV4-3	TRBD2	NA	TRBJ2-3	TGCGCCAGCAGCCAAGATTTAGGGGTAGCGGGAGAGGGTAGAGATACGCAGTATTTT	CASSQDLGVAGEGRDTQYF
TRBV14	NA	NA	TRBJ1-4	TGTGCCGGATTTTGGAGTGCAACTAATGAAAAACTGTTTTTT	CAGFWSATNEKLFF
TRBV5-6	NA	NA	TRBJ2-5	TGTGCCAGCAGCGATGACAGGTTCGGAGAGACCCAGTACTTC	CASSDDRFGETQYF
TRBV28	NA	NA	TRBJ1-2	TGTGCCAGCAGTTTTTCCACCGGGGGGTTTGGCTACACCTTC	CASSFSTGGFGYTF
TRBV6-5	NA	NA	TRBJ1-5	TGTGCCAGCAGTTCGCGGGGTAATCAGCCCCAGCATTTT	CASSSRGNQPQHF
TRBV5-1	TRBD1	NA	TRBJ1-1	TGCGCCAGCAGCTTGAGCACAGGGGGCGACACTGAAGCTTTCTTT	CASSLSTGGDTEAFF
TRBV28	NA	few	TRBJ1-1	TGTGCCAGCAGTCACCCCTCCCAGGAATACATGAACACTGAAGCTTTCTTT	CASSHPSQEYMNTEAFF
TRBV2	NA	many	TRBJ2-7	TGTGCCAGCAGTGAAATGCGGAGCTCCTACGAGCAGTACTTC	CASSEMRSSYEQYF
TRBV6-4	NA	few	TRBJ1-6	TGTGCCAGCAGTGACTCGCCAGGGAATTCACCCCTCCACTTT	CASSDSPGNSPLHF
TRBV5-1	TRBD1	NA	TRBJ1-1	TGCGCCAGCAGCTTCCGGGACAGCAACACTGAAGCTTTCTTT	CASSFRDSNTEAFF
TRBV19	NA	NA	TRBJ2-5	TGTGCCAGTAGTATCCTCGGTGAGACCCAGTACTTC	CASSILGETQYF
TRBV7-2	NA	NA	TRBJ2-3	TGTGCCAGCAGCTCCCTCGTGACACGCGATACGCAGTATTTT	CASSSLVTRDTQYF
TRBV27	TRBD2	NA	TRBJ2-1	TGTGCCAGCAGTTCGGGACTAGCGCCCAATGAGCAGTTCTTC	CASSSGLAPNEQFF
TRBV19	TRBD1	NA	TRBJ2-1	TGTGCCAGTACCCCCAGAGGACAGGGGTGGAATGAGCAGTTCTTC	CASTPRGQGWNEQFF
TRBV9	NA	NA	TRBJ2-3	TGTGCCAGCAGCGGTGATCCGGGACTTTACACAGATACGCAGTATTTT	CASSGDPGLYTDTQYF
TRBV27	NA	NA	TRBJ2-7	TGTGCCAGCAGTGGCAGGGGACCTTTCTACGAGCAGTACTTC	CASSGRGPFYEQYF
TRBV4-1	TRBD1	NA	TRBJ1-3	TGCGCCAGCAGCACCTTCCTCACCAAGGGGGCCTCTGGAAACACCATATATTTT	CASSTFLTKGASGNTIYF
TRBV5-1	TRBD1	NA	TRBJ1-6	TGCGCCAGCAGCAAGGGACAGGAGGGTAATTCACCCCTCCACTTT	CASSKGQEGNSPLHF
TRBV13	TRBD2	NA	TRBJ2-1	TGTGCCAGCACCTTAGCGGGAGGGCCCAATGAGCAGTTCTTC	CASTLAGGPNEQFF
TRBV10-1	TRBD1	NA	TRBJ1-2	TGCGCCAGCAGGGAAACAGGGGGCGATTTCTATGGCTACACCTTC	CASRETGGDFYGYTF
TRBV6-5	NA	once	TRBJ1-5	TGTGCCAGCAGTTTCCTTTCCCTCAGGGAGCCCCAGCATTTT	CASSFLSLREPQHF
TRBV27	NA	NA	TRBJ2-7	TGTGCCAGCGGCTTTACCTACGAGCAGTACTTC	CASGFTYEQYF
TRBV19	NA	NA	TRBJ1-6	TGTGCCAGTAGCCAAGACAAGTCAATCTCCTATAATTCACCCCTCCACTTT	CASSQDKSISYNSPLHF
TRBV7-3	TRBD2	NA	TRBJ2-5	TGTGCCAGCAGCCCAGGACTAGCGGGAGGGGAGGAGACCCAGTACTTC	CASSPGLAGGEETQYF
TRBV24-1	NA	NA	TRBJ2-7	TGTGCCACCAGTGATCTTCGAAGGAGCGCCTACGAGCAGTACTTC	CATSDLRRSAYEQYF
TRBV4-1	NA	NA	TRBJ1-6	TGCGCCAGCAGCCTGGACCGAGGGGGTTTTTGGTCACCCCTCCACTTT	CASSLDRGGFWSPLHF
TRBV6-5	NA	once	TRBJ1-1	TGTGCCAGCAGTTACAGGCAGGGAAGTACTGAAGCTTTCTTT	CASSYRQGSTEAFF
TRBV5-1	NA	NA	TRBJ2-7	TGCGCCAGCAGCCCGGCCTTGCGGGTAGCGGTTAAGGACCCCTACGAGCAGTACTTC	CASSPALRVAVKDPYEQYF
TRBV24-1	TRBD1	NA	TRBJ1-5	TGTGCCACCAGTGCCCCGGGACAGGCCAGTCAGCCCCAGCATTTT	CATSAPGQASQPQHF
TRBV25-1	NA	few	TRBJ1-2	TGTGCCAGCAGCGCCGGACAGTTACGAGGCTACACCTTC	CASSAGQLRGYTF
TRBV13	TRBD2	NA	TRBJ2-7	TGTGCCAGCAGCCCCAAGGGACTAGCGGGAGTTGAGCAGTACTTC	CASSPKGLAGVEQYF
TRBV7-2	NA	NA	TRBJ1-5	TGTGCCAGCAGCTTAAATTTAGCCAATCAGCCCCAGCATTTT	CASSLNLANQPQHF
TRBV10-2	NA	NA	TRBJ2-7	TGCGCCAGCAGTGAGTCGGGGATACAGGGAGCCTACGAGCAGTACTTC	CASSESGIQGAYEQYF
TRBV29-1	TRBD1	NA	TRBJ2-7	TGCAGCGTCGCCGGCACAGGGGGCGTCTACGAGCAGTACTTC	CSVAGTGGVYEQYF
TRBV11-2	NA	NA	TRBJ1-5	TGTGCCAGCAGCTTAGAAGCGGGGGGCGCCCAGCCCCAGCATTTT	CASSLEAGGAQPQHF
TRBV6-4	NA	NA	TRBJ1-5	TGTGCCAGCAGTGAAGCGGACGGTGCTAAGGGCCCCCAGCATTTT	CASSEADGAKGPQHF
TRBV7-9	NA	NA	TRBJ1-3	TGTGCCAGCAGCTTAGTACTGAACTCTGGAAACACCATATATTTT	CASSLVLNSGNTIYF